These 32 T cell receptor beta chains came from one sample sequenced in a study of CXCR3-negative and CXCR3-positive naive CD8 T cells. Points from the study as a whole: CXCR3-positive naive cells had more hydrophobic TRB CDR3s than CXCR3-negative naive cells.

TRB cDNA libraries were made by UMI-labeled 5' RACE. TCRdb reprocessed the 5' RACE reads and keeps a single row for each CDR3 protein, giving no DNA. This listing includes about 150,000 distinct CDR3 sequences. The antigens for these receptors are not known. Material for sequencing was naive CXCR3+ CD8+ T cells from blood. Subset noted: CD45RO-CCR7+CD27+CD95- naive CD8+ T cells expressing CXCR3 (TNR3+). All receptors derive from a human donor in good health. Some clones in this sample may be carry-over from other donors' samples.

CDR3 protein: CASSLDWDNLNYGYTF. This chain joins TRBV11-2 and TRBJ1-2; TCRdb lists TRBD1, though no DNA is available to test this call. The CDR3 runs 16 residues. Germline loops: CDR1 SGHAT, CDR2 FQNNGV.

The CDR3 spells CASSQDLLAGAYEQYF. The chain recombines TRBV4-1 with TRBJ2-7; TCRdb's D call, TRBD2, is unchecked because there is no DNA. Germline values: CDR1 MGHRA, CDR2 YSYEKL. This CDR3 spans 16 amino acids.

The V call is TRBV5-6, the J call TRBJ2-1; absent DNA, TCRdb's TRBD1 call cannot be checked. The CDR3 sequence is 14 residues long. Germline assignment: CDR1 SGHDT and CDR2 YYEEEE. CDR3 sequence: CASSWTGAGGEQFF.

The chain joins TRBV11-2 to TRBJ2-3. This CDR3 has 16 amino acids. The germline V gene encodes CDR1 SGHAT and CDR2 FQNNGV. This CDR3 reads CASSFDITARTDTQYF.

The chain links TRBV15 to TRBJ2-1; absent DNA, TCRdb's TRBD2 call cannot be checked. CDR3 size: 17 residues. Germline values: CDR1 LNHNV, CDR2 YYDKDF (reference sequence). This CDR3 is CATSREEGSLIHNEQFF.

This rearrangement joins TRBV20-1 to TRBJ2-1. The CDR3 is 14 amino acids. Germline V lookup: CDR1 DFQATT, CDR2 SNEGSKA (reference sequence). The chain's CDR3 is CSARIGWGDNEQFF.

The CDR3 loop is CASSLVSLTGELFF. This rearrangement joins TRBV7-6 to TRBJ2-2. This CDR3 has 14 residues. CDR1 and CDR2 (germline): SGHVS, FNYEAQ.

The rearrangement joins TRBV11-2 to TRBJ2-2; TCRdb indicates TRBD1, and absent DNA this call remains unverified. Germline V gene lookup returns CDR1 SGHAT and CDR2 FQNNGV. The CDR3 loop spans 16 amino acids. CDR3 residues: CASSLAGTANTGELFF.

The chain recombines TRBV29-1 with TRBJ2-1. CDR3 length: 15 residues. CDR1 SQVTM and CDR2 ANQGSEA come from the germline V gene. CDR3 sequence: CSVEGSLSGFGEQFF.

The V and J genes are TRBV12-3 or TRBV12-4 and TRBJ2-7. The CDR3 totals 17 residues. This chain's CDR3 is CASSFSWVKRGSYEQYF.

The chain has TRBV13 and TRBJ2-1; the TRBD1 assignment by TCRdb is unverifiable without DNA. Germline-derived CDR1 and CDR2 are PRHDT and FYEKMQ (reference sequence). The CDR3 extends over 16 amino acids. This CDR3 reads CASSWLFGGGYNEQFF.

This chain links TRBV21-1 with TRBJ2-7. TRBV21-1 is listed as a pseudogene. This CDR3 is built from 13 residues. This chain's CDR3 is CASHRTSSYEQYF.

This rearrangement joins TRBV28 to TRBJ2-3; the TRBD2 assignment by TCRdb is unverifiable without DNA. The CDR3 consists of 17 residues. Germline lookup yields CDR1 MDHEN and CDR2 SYDVKM. This chain's CDR3 is CASSSTGLAEDWDTQYF.

The V call is TRBV12-3 or TRBV12-4, the J call TRBJ2-7; lacking DNA, the TRBD1 call made by TCRdb goes unchecked. This CDR3 is 12 amino acids long. CDR3 amino acids: CASSVAGSEQYF.

V gene TRBV4-1 combines with J gene TRBJ2-1; the TRBD2 assignment by TCRdb is unverifiable without DNA. Germline V lookup: CDR1 MGHRA, CDR2 YSYEKL. The CDR3 loop spans 13 amino acids. Here the CDR3 reads CASSQDLGGARFF.

The rearrangement joins TRBV7-7 to TRBJ2-2; TCRdb reports TRBD1, a call that lacks DNA to check it against. CDR3 length: 18 residues. Germline CDR1 is SSHAT and CDR2 is FNYEAQ (reference sequence). The CDR3 spells CASSPRQGSLANTGELFF.

The chain recombines TRBV7-9 with TRBJ2-1. The CDR3 covers 15 residues. CDR1 is SEHNR, CDR2 FQNEAQ, per germline (reference sequence). The CDR3 spells CASSLGGAPDNEQFF.

V is TRBV7-9 and J is TRBJ2-1. Germline CDR1 reads SEHNR; CDR2 reads FQNEAQ (reference sequence). CDR3 length equals 14 residues. The CDR3 sequence is CASSLVLGYNEQFF.

V usage is TRBV28 and J usage is TRBJ1-1; TCRdb returns TRBD1, unconfirmable since there is no DNA. Germline values: CDR1 MDHEN, CDR2 SYDVKM. The CDR3 covers 15 residues. The CDR3 loop reads CASSLIPGSATEAFF.

The gene calls are TRBV15 and TRBJ2-7. The CDR3 is 16 residues long. Germline V gene lookup returns CDR1 LNHNV and CDR2 YYDKDF (reference sequence). CDR3 amino acids: CATSRAPDRSSYEQYF.

The rearrangement uses TRBV5-6 and TRBJ2-7; with no DNA, the TCRdb D assignment of TRBD1 cannot be verified. Per germline, CDR1 SGHDT and CDR2 YYEEEE. CDR3 length equals 13 residues. The CDR3 sequence: CASSPGPLYEQYF.

The chain's CDR3 is CASRSPGLGRAYNEQFF. This chain uses TRBV28 with TRBJ2-1; TCRdb lists TRBD1, though no DNA is available to test this call. Germline V gene lookup returns CDR1 MDHEN and CDR2 SYDVKM. This CDR3 is built from 17 residues.

The gene calls are TRBV29-1 and TRBJ2-2; TCRdb's D call, TRBD1, is unchecked because there is no DNA. Looked up from germline, CDR1 is SQVTM and CDR2 is ANQGSEA. The CDR3 totals 16 residues. The CDR3 loop is CSVEGLQGTAAGELFF.

The chain couples TRBV4-1 to TRBJ2-3. The germline V gene encodes CDR1 MGHRA and CDR2 YSYEKL. The CDR3 loop spans 15 amino acids. CDR3 sequence: CASSQDFWSTDTQYF.

The chain links TRBV5-8 to TRBJ2-4; checking the TCRdb D call of TRBD1 is not possible without DNA. The CDR3 contains 15 residues. CDR1 and CDR2 from the germline V gene are SGHTS and YDEGEE. CDR3 in amino acids: CASNTGFVPTNIQYF. Full variable domain (rest looked up from reference TRBV5-8 and TRBJ2-4): EAGVTQSPTHLIKTRGQQATLRCSPISGHTSVYWYQQALGLGLQFLLWYDEGEERNRGNFPPRFSGRQFPNYSSELNVNALELEDSALYLCASNTGFVPTNIQYFGAGTRLSVL.

The chain links TRBV15 to TRBJ2-1. CDR1 is LNHNV, CDR2 YYDKDF, per germline (reference sequence). The CDR3 extends over 18 amino acids. CDR3 sequence reads: CATSRAITLEPTYNEQFF.

The J gene is TRBJ2-3, the V gene TRBV6-2 or TRBV6-3; TCRdb indicates TRBD2, and absent DNA this call remains unverified. This CDR3 comprises 16 residues. The germline V gene encodes CDR1 MNHEY and CDR2 SVGEGT. The CDR3: CASSSQLAGGPDTQYF.

The chain combines TRBV20-1 with TRBJ2-5. This CDR3 has 16 amino acids. The germline V gene encodes CDR1 DFQATT and CDR2 SNEGSKA (reference sequence). The CDR3 spells CSARDPWLVEQETQYF.

The chain couples TRBV2 to TRBJ2-2; TCRdb's assignment of TRBD2 cannot be checked, as there is no DNA. CDR3 size: 15 residues. Germline V gene data show CDR1 as SNHLY and CDR2 as FYNNEI. This chain's CDR3 is CASMGPQMGTGELFF.

The V gene is TRBV3-1, the J gene TRBJ2-7. Germline V lookup: CDR1 LGHDT, CDR2 YNNKEL (reference sequence). This CDR3 is built from 13 residues. The CDR3 protein is CASSQEVGYEQYF.

The chain employs TRBV13 and TRBJ1-5; the TRBD1 assignment by TCRdb is unverifiable without DNA. This CDR3 contains 13 residues. Germline assignment: CDR1 PRHDT and CDR2 FYEKMQ (reference sequence). CDR3 protein: CASSSRRDQPQHF.

The V gene is TRBV7-9, the J gene TRBJ2-1; the TCRdb D gene call, TRBD2, has no DNA to confirm it. The CDR3 is made up of 16 amino acids. From germline, CDR1 is SEHNR and CDR2 FQNEAQ (reference sequence). CDR3 loop: CARSLKGLAANNEQFF. Together with reference TRBV7-9 and TRBJ2-1, the CDR3 gives the full variable domain: DTGVSQNPRHKITKRGQNVTFRCDPISEHNRLYWYRQTLGQGPEFLTYFQNEAQLEKSRLLSDRFSAERPKGSFSTLEIQRTEQGDSAMYLCARSLKGLAANNEQFFGPGTRLTVL.